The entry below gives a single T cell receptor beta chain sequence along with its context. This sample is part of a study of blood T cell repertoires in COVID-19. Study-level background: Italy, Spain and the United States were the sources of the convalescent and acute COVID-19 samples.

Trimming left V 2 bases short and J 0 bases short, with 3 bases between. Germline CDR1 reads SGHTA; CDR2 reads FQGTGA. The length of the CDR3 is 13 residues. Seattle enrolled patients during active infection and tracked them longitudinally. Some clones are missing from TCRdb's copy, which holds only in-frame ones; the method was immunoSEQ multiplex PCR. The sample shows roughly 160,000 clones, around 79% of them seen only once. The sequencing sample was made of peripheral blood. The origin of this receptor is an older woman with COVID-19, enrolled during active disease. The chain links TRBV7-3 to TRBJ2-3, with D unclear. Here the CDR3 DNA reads TGTGCCAGCAGCTTATCTAGCACAGATACGCAGTATTTT. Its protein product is CASSLSSTDTQYF.